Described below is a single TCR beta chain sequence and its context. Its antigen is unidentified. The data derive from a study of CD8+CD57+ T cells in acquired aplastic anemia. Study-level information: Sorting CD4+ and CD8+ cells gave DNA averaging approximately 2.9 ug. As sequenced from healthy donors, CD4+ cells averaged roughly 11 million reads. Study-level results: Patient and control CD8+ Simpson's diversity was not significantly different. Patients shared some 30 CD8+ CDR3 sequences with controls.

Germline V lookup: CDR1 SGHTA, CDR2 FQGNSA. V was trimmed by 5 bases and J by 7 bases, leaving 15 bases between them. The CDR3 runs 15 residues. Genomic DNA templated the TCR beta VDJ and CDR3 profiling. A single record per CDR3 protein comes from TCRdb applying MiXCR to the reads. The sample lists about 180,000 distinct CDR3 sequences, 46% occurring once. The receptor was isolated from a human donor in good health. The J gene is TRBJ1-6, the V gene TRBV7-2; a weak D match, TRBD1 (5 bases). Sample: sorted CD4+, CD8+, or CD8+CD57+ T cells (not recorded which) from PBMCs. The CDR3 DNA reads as TGTGCCAGCAGCCTTCGACAGTGGGCCAATTCACCCCTCCACTTT. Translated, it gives CASSLRQWANSPLHF.